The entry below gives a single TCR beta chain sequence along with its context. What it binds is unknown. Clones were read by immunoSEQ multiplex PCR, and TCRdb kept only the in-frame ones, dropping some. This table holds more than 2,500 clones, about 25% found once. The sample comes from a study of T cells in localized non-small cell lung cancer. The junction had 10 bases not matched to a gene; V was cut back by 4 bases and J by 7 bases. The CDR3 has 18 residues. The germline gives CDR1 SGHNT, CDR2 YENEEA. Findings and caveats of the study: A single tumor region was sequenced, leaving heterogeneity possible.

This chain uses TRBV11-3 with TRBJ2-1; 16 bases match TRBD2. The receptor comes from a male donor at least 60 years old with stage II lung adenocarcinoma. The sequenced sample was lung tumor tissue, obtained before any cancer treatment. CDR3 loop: CASSSSPGTSGRGNEQFF. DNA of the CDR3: TGTGCCAGCAGCTCAAGTCCCGGGACTAGCGGGAGGGGGAATGAGCAGTTCTTC.